This T cell receptor beta chain emerged from a study of T cell responses to AZD1222 COVID-19 vaccine. Libraries were prepared by immunoSEQ multiplex PCR; TCRdb keeps only in-frame clonotypes and omits some of them. The sample records 100,000 or so clones, around 87% being singletons. CDR3 length: 17 amino acids. Per germline, CDR1 KGHSH and CDR2 LQKENI. V was clipped by 6 bases and J by 0 bases, with 19 bases between them. This clone came up a few times. Second-dose timings of about 4 or about 12 weeks were pooled. This specimen was peripheral blood, taken 28 days after the second AZD1222 dose. The TCR was taken from an adult who received the AZD1222 COVID-19 vaccine. The chain carries TRBV18 and TRBJ2-3, with D perhaps matching TRBD1 (6 bases). CDR3 amino acids: CASSPALDSSSTDTQYF. The CDR3 nucleotides are TGTGCCAGCTCGCCGGCCCTGGACAGTTCAAGCACAGATACGCAGTATTTT.